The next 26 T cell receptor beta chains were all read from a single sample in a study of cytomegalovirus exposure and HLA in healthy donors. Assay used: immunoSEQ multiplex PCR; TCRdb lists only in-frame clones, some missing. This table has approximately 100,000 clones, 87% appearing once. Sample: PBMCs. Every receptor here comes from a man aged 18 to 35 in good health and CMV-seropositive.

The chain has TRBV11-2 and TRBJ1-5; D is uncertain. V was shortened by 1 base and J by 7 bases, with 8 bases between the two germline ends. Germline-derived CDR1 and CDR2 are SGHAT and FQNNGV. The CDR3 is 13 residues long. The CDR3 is CASSLGGGQPQHF. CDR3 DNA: TGTGCCAGCAGCTTAGGTGGAGGACAGCCCCAGCATTTT.

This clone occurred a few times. As DNA, the CDR3 is TGTGCCAGCAGCTCCGACGGACAGGGGGCGGGTGGCTACACCTTC. It translates to CASSSDGQGAGGYTF. The V and J genes are TRBV7-3 and TRBJ1-2; 11 bases map to TRBD1. Per germline, CDR1 SGHTA and CDR2 FQGTGA. The V and J ends lost 4 bases and 7 bases, in that order; junction bases with no gene match: 8. CDR3 length: 15 amino acids.

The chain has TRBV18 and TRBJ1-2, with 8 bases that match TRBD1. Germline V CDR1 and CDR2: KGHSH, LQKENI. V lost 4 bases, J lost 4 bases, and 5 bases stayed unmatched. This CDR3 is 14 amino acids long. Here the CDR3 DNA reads TGTGCCAGCTCACAACGAGGACAGGGCTATGGCTACACCTTC. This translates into CASSQRGQGYGYTF.

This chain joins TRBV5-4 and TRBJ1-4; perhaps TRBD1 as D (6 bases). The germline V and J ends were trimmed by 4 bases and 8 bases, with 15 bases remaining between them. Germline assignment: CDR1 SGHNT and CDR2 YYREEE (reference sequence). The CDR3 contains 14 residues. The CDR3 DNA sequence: TGTGCCAGCAGCCAAAAACAGGGCGAGGAAAAACTGTTTTTT. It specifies CASSQKQGEEKLFF. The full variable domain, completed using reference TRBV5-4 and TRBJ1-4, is ETGVTQSPTHLIKTRGQQVTLRCSSQSGHNTVSWYQQALGQGPQFIFQYYREEENGRGNFPPRFSGLQFPNYSSELNVNALELDDSALYLCASSQKQGEEKLFFGSGTQLSVL.

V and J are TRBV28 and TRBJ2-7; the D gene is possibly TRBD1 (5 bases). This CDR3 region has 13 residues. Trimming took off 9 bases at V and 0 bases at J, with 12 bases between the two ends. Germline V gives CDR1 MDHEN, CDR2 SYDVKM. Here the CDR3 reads CASKTVRSYEQYF. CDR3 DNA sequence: TGTGCCAGTAAGACAGTTCGCTCCTACGAGCAGTACTTC.

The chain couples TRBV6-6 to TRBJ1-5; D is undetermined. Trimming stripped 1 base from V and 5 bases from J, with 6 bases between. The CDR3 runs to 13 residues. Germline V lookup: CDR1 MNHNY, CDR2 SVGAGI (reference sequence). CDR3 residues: CASSYLRDQPQHF. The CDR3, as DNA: TGTGCCAGCAGTTACTTGAGGGATCAGCCCCAGCATTTT.

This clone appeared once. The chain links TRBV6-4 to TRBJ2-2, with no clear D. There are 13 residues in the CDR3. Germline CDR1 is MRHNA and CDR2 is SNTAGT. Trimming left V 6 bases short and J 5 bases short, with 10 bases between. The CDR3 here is CASSPTETGELFF. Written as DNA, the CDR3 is TGTGCCAGCAGCCCGACTGAGACCGGGGAGCTGTTTTTT.

The CDR3 coding sequence is TGTGCCAGCAGGCGACAGGGACCCTTAGGGGCCCAGCATTTT. Translating gives CASRRQGPLGAQHF. The rearrangement joins TRBV28 to TRBJ1-5; 7 positions match TRBD1. With 6 bases clipped from V and 11 bases from J, the junction kept 13 bases outside the gene matches. Germline lookup yields CDR1 MDHEN and CDR2 SYDVKM. The CDR3 sequence is 14 residues long.

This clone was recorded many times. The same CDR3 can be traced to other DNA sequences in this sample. For the CDR3, the DNA is TGTGCCAGCAGCAGAACAGGGGGAGGTGAAAAACTGTTTTTT. This sequence encodes CASSRTGGGEKLFF. J is TRBJ1-4 and V is TRBV28; TRBD1 matches 8 bases. From germline, CDR1 is MDHEN and CDR2 SYDVKM. J was trimmed by 7 bases and V by 6 bases; bases with no gene match: 7. The CDR3 has 14 residues.

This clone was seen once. As DNA, the CDR3 is TGTGCCAGCAGCCAAGGACTAGCGGGGCACAATGAGCAGTTCTTC. Protein: CASSQGLAGHNEQFF. V and J are TRBV13 and TRBJ2-1, with 12 bases matching TRBD2. Trimming cost V 5 bases and J 5 bases; bases outside gene matches: 4. This CDR3 is built from 15 residues. CDR1 and CDR2 (germline): PRHDT, FYEKMQ (reference sequence).

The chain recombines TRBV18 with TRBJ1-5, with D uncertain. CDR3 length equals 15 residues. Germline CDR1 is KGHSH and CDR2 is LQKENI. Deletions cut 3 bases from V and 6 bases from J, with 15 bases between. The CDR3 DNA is TGTGCCAGCTCACCCAGTCCCCCTTTTGTTCAGCCCCAGCATTTT. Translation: CASSPSPPFVQPQHF. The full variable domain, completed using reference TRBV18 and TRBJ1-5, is NAGVMQNPRHLVRRRGQEARLRCSPMKGHSHVYWYRQLPEEGLKFMVYLQKENIIDESGMPKERFSAEFPKEGPSILRIQQVVRGDSAAYFCASSPSPPFVQPQHFGDGTRLSIL.

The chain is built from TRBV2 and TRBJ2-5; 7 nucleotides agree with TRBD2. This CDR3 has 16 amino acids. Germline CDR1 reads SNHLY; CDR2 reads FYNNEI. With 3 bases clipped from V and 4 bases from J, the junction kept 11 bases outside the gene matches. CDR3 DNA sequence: TGTGCCAGCAGTGATTCTAGCGGAACGGGGGGAGAGACCCAGTACTTC. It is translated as CASSDSSGTGGETQYF.

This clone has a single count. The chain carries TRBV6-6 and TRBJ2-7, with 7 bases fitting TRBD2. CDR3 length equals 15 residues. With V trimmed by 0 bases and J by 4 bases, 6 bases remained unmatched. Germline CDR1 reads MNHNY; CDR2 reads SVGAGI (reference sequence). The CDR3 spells CASSYSPKGGYEQYF. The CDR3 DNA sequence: TGTGCCAGCAGTTACTCCCCCAAGGGAGGGTACGAGCAGTACTTC.

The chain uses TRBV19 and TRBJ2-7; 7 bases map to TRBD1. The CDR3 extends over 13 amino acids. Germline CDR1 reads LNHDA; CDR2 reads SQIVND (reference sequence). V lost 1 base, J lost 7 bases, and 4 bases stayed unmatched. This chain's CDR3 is CASSIGQGREQYF. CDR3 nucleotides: TGTGCCAGTAGTATAGGACAGGGTCGGGAGCAGTACTTC.

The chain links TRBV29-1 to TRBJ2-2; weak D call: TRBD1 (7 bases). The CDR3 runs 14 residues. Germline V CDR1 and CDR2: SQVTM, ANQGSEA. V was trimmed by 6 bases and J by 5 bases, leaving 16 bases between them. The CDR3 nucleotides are TGCAGCGTGACCCAGGGGGGATATACCGGGGAGCTGTTTTTT. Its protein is CSVTQGGYTGELFF.

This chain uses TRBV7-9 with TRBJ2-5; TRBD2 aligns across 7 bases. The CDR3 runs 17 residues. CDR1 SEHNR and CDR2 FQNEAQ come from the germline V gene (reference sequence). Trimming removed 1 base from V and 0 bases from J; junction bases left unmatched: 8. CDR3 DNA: TGTGCCAGCAGCTTAGGAGGGGTTAGCGGGTACCAAGAGACCCAGTACTTC. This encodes CASSLGGVSGYQETQYF.

The CDR3 reads CASSPERIRELGFF. The CDR3 coding sequence is TGTGCCAGCTCACCAGAGAGAATACGGGAGCTCGGATTCTTC. This chain joins TRBV18 and TRBJ2-1, with TRBD2 as a possible D gene (6 bases). CDR3 length: 14 amino acids. V lost 2 bases, J lost 16 bases, and 21 bases lay in between. Germline CDR1 KGHSH, CDR2 LQKENI.

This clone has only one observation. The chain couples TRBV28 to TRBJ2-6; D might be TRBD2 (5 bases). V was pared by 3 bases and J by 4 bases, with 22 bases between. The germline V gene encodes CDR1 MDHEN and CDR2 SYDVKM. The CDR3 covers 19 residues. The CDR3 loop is CASSFNGWSVGEGANVLTF. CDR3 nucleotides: TGTGCCAGCAGTTTTAACGGCTGGTCGGTGGGAGAAGGGGCCAACGTCCTGACTTTC.

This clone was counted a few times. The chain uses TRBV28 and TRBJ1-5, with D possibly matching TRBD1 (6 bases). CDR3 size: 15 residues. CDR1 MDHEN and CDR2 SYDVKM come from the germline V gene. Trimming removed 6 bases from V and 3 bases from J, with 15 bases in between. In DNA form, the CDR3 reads TGTGCCAGCAGCCCTGGACAGTCTTACAATCAGCCCCAGCATTTT. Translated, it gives CASSPGQSYNQPQHF.

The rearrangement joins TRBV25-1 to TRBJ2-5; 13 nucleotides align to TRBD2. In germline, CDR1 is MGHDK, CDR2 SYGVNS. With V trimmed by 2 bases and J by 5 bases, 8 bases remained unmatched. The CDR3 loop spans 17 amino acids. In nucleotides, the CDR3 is TGTGCCAGCAGTGAAGGAGGTACTAGCGGGAGGGGGGAGACCCAGTACTTC. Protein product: CASSEGGTSGRGETQYF.

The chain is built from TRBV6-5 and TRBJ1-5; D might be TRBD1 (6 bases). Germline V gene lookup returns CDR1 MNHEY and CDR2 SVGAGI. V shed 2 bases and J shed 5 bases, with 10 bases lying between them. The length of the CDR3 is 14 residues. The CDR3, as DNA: TGTGCCAGCAGTTACGACAGGAATTATCAGCCCCAGCATTTT. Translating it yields CASSYDRNYQPQHF.

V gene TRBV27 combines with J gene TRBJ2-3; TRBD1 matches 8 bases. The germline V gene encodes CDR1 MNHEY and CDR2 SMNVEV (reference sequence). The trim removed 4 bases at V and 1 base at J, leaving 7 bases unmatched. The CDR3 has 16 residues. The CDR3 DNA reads TGTGCCAGCAGTTACACCACAGGGGGAGGCACAGATACGCAGTATTTT. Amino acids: CASSYTTGGGTDTQYF.

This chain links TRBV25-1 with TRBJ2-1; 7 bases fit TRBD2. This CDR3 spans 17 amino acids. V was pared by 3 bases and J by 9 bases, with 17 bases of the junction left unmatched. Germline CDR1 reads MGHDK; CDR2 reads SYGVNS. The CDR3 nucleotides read TGTGCCAGCAGTGAGTCCGGGCTAGCGGCTAATAGGGGTGAGCAGTTCTTC. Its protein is CASSESGLAANRGEQFF.

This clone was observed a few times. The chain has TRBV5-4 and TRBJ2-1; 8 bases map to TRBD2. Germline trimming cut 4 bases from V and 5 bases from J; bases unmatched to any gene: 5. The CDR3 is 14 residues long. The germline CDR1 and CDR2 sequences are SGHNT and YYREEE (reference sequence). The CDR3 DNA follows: TGTGCCAGCAGCCTGCGGGGGGATCACAATGAGCAGTTCTTC. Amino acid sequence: CASSLRGDHNEQFF.

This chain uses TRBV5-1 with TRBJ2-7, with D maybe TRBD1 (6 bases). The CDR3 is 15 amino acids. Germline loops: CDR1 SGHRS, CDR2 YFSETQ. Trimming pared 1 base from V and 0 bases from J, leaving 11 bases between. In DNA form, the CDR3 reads TGCGCCAGCAGCTTGATGACAGGTCCCTCCTACGAGCAGTACTTC. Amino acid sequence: CASSLMTGPSYEQYF.

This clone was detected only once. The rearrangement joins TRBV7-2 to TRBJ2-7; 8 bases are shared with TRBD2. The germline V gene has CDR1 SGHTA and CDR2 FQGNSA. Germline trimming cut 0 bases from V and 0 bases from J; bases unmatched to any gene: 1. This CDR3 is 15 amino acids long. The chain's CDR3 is CASSLAGGASYEQYF. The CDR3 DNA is TGTGCCAGCAGCTTAGCCGGGGGGGCCTCCTACGAGCAGTACTTC.